These 8 T cell receptor beta chains originate from one sample sequenced in a study of blood T cells in healthy people across ages. Combining a sample-barcoded 5' primer with a J-beta primer mix, a second PCR ran for roughly 6 to 12 cycles. TCRdb redid the calling of the 5' RACE reads with MiXCR, one entry per CDR3 protein. The top ten hold approximately 7.9% of the sample, which has more than 1.4 million distinct CDR3 sequences, approximately 42% seen once. The sequencing sample was made of blood. These receptors were collected from a woman between 18 and 29 years old in good health.

The table lists this clonotype with a few counts. The chain's CDR3 is CSASGTPNNEQFF. The CDR3 DNA is TGCAGTGCTTCCGGGACCCCAAACAATGAGCAGTTCTTC. V and J are TRBV20-1 and TRBJ2-1; perhaps D is TRBD1 or TRBD2 (5 bases each). V lost 5 bases and J 5 bases, leaving 13 bases between the germline ends. This CDR3 has 13 amino acids. Germline loops: CDR1 DFQATT, CDR2 SNEGSKA (reference sequence).

This clonotype was counted between two and nine times. The chain is built from TRBV7-4 and TRBJ2-5; D not resolved. The CDR3 extends over 17 amino acids. Germline V gene sequence: CDR1 SGHVT, CDR2 SQSDAQ. The ends were cut back, 1 base at V and 1 base at J, with 16 bases in the middle. CDR3 loop: CASSLEWVKIFQETQYF. CDR3 nucleotides: TGTGCCAGCAGCTTAGAGTGGGTTAAAATATTCCAAGAGACCCAGTACTTC.

This chain joins TRBV20-1 and TRBJ2-5, with D possibly matching TRBD2 (6 bases). V was shortened by 4 bases and J by 5 bases, with 20 bases between the two germline ends. The CDR3 is made up of 15 amino acids. Germline V gene data show CDR1 as DFQATT and CDR2 as SNEGSKA (reference sequence). The CDR3, as DNA: TGCAGTGCTACAGAGATGGGATCGGGGGTGGAGACCCAGTACTTC. Residues: CSATEMGSGVETQYF.

This clonotype was seen more than once but under ten times. The chain combines TRBV6-5 with TRBJ2-3, with D uncertain. The germline CDR1 and CDR2 sequences are MNHEY and SVGAGI. This CDR3 is built from 14 residues. The V gene lost 4 bases and the J gene lost 6 bases, with 14 bases spanning the gap. Here the CDR3 reads CASSFRLPADTQYF. The CDR3 region has the DNA TGTGCCAGCAGTTTTCGACTCCCGGCCGATACGCAGTATTTT.

This clonotype came up many times. This chain uses TRBV12-3 or TRBV12-4 with TRBJ1-5; perhaps TRBD1 as D (6 bases). Trimming stripped 6 bases from V and 8 bases from J, with 17 bases between. The CDR3 is made up of 14 amino acids. The CDR3: CASRQRDSGEPQHF. CDR3 DNA sequence: TGTGCCAGCAGACAAAGGGACTCAGGGGAGCCCCAGCATTTT.

Many counts were recorded for this clonotype. The rearrangement joins TRBV6-6 to TRBJ2-7; no clear D. The CDR3 has 14 amino acids. Deletions cut 2 bases from V and 0 bases from J, with 8 bases between. The germline CDR1 and CDR2 sequences are MNHNY and SVGAGI (reference sequence). CDR3 nucleotides: TGTGCCAGCAGTTACGGGCAGAGCTCCTACGAGCAGTACTTC. This translates into CASSYGQSSYEQYF.

The rearrangement uses TRBV7-2 and TRBJ1-6; a possible D gene is TRBD1 (5 bases). The CDR3 extends over 16 amino acids. Germline V gene sequence: CDR1 SGHTA, CDR2 FQGNSA. V gave up 4 bases and J gave up 10 bases, with 20 bases separating them. The CDR3 is CASSSSPQGNLSPLHF. The CDR3 nucleotides are TGTGCCAGCAGCTCAAGCCCGCAGGGAAATTTGTCACCCCTCCACTTT.

This clonotype was seen a single time. The chain recombines TRBV5-1 with TRBJ2-1, with D perhaps TRBD2 (6 bases). The J call may be incorrect, as the DNA end agrees better with TRBJ2-7. The CDR3 loop spans 16 amino acids. Germline V gene lookup returns CDR1 SGHRS and CDR2 YFSETQ. The CDR3 nucleotides are TGCGCCAGCAGCAACCAGCGGGCGAGCTCCTACAATGAGCAGTACTTC. This encodes CASSNQRASSYNEQYF.